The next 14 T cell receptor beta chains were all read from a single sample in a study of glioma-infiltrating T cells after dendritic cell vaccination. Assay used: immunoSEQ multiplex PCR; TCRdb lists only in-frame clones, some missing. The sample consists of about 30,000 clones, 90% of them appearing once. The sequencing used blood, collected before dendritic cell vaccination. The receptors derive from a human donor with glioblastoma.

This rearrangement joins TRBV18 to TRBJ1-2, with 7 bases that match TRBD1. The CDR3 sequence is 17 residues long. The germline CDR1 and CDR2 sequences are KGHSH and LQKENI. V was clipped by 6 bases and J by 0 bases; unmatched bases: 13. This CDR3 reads CASSQDSGQITNYGYTF. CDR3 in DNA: TGTGCCAGCTCGCAAGATTCGGGACAGATCACTAACTATGGCTACACCTTC. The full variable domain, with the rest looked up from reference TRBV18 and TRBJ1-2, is NAGVMQNPRHLVRRRGQEARLRCSPMKGHSHVYWYRQLPEEGLKFMVYLQKENIIDESGMPKERFSAEFPKEGPSILRIQQVVRGDSAAYFCASSQDSGQITNYGYTFGSGTRLTVV.

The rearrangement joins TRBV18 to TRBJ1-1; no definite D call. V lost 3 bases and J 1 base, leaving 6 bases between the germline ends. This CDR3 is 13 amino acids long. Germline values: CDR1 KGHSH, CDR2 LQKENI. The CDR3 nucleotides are TGTGCCAGCTCACCTCAAGCGAACACTGAAGCTTTCTTT. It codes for CASSPQANTEAFF. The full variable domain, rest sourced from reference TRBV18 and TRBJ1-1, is NAGVMQNPRHLVRRRGQEARLRCSPMKGHSHVYWYRQLPEEGLKFMVYLQKENIIDESGMPKERFSAEFPKEGPSILRIQQVVRGDSAAYFCASSPQANTEAFFGQGTRLTVV.

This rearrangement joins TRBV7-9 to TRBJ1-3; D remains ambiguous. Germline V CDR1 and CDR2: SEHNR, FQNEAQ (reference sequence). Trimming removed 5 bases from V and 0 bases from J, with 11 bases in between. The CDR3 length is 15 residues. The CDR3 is CASSRGFHSGNTIYF. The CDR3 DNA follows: TGTGCCAGCAGCCGAGGGTTTCACTCTGGAAACACCATATATTTT. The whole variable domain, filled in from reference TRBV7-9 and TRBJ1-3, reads DTGVSQNPRHKITKRGQNVTFRCDPISEHNRLYWYRQTLGQGPEFLTYFQNEAQLEKSRLLSDRFSAERPKGSFSTLEIQRTEQGDSAMYLCASSRGFHSGNTIYFGEGSWLTVV.

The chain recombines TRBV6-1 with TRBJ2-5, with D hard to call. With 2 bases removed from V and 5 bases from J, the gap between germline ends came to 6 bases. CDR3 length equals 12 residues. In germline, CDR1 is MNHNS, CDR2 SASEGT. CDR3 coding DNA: TGTGCCAGCAGTGAATCACGGGAGACCCAGTACTTC. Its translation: CASSESRETQYF.

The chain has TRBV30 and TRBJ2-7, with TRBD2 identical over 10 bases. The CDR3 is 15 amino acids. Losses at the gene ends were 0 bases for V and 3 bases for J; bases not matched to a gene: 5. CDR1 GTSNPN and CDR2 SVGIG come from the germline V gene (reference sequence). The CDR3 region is CAWSVQAGGIYEQYF. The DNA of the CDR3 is TGTGCCTGGAGTGTACAAGCGGGGGGGATCTACGAGCAGTACTTC.

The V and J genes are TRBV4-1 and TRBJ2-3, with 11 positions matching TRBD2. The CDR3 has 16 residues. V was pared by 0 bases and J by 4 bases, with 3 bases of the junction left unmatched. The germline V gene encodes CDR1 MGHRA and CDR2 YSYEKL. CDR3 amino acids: CASSQDIAGGADTQYF. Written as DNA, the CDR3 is TGCGCCAGCAGCCAAGACATAGCGGGGGGGGCAGATACGCAGTATTTT.

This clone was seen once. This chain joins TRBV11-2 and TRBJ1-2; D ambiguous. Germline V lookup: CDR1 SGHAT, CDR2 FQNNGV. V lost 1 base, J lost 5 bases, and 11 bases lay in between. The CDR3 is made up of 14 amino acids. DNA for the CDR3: TGTGCCAGCAGCTTAGGGTCGCCCCGGTATGGCTACACCTTC. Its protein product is CASSLGSPRYGYTF.

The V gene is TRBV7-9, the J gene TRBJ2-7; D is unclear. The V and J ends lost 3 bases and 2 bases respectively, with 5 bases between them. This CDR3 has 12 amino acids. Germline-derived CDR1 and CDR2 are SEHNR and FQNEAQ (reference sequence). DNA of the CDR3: TGTGCCAGCAGCTTCGACACCTACGAGCAGTACTTC. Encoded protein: CASSFDTYEQYF.

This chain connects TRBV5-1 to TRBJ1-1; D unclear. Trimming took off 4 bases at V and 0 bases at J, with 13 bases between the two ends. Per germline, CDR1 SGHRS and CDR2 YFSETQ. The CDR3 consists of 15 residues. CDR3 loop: CASSPLGGVNTEAFF. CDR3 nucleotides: TGCGCCAGCAGCCCCCTGGGAGGAGTGAACACTGAAGCTTTCTTT.

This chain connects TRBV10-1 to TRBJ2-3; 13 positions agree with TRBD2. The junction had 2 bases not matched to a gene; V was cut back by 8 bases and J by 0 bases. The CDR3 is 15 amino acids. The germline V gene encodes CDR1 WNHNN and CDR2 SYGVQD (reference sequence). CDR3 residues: CASGGLAGSTDTQYF. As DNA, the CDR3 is TGCGCCAGCGGGGGACTAGCGGGAAGCACAGATACGCAGTATTTT.

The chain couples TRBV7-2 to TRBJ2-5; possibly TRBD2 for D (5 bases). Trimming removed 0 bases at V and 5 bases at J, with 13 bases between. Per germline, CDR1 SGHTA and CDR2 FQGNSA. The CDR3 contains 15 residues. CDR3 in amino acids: CASSLAHTGGETQYF. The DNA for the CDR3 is TGTGCCAGCAGCTTAGCGCATACCGGCGGGGAGACCCAGTACTTC. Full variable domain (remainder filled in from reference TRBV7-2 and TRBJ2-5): GAGVSQSPSNKVTEKGKDVELRCDPISGHTALYWYRQSLGQGLEFLIYFQGNSAPDKSGLPSDRFSAERTGGSVSTLTIQRTQQEDSAVYLCASSLAHTGGETQYFGPGTRLLVL.

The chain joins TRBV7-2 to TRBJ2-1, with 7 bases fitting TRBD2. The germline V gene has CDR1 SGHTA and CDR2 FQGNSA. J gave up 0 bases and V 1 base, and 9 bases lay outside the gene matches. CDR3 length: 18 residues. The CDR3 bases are TGTGCCAGCAGCTTAGTTTGGGTCGGGGGGAGCTCCTACAATGAGCAGTTCTTC. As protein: CASSLVWVGGSSYNEQFF. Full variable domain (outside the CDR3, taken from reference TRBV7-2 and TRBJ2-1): GAGVSQSPSNKVTEKGKDVELRCDPISGHTALYWYRQSLGQGLEFLIYFQGNSAPDKSGLPSDRFSAERTGGSVSTLTIQRTQQEDSAVYLCASSLVWVGGSSYNEQFFGPGTRLTVL.

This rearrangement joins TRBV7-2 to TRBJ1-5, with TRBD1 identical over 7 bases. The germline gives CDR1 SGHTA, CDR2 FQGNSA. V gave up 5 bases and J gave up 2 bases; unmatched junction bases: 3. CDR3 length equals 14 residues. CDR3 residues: CASSHDRGNQPQHF. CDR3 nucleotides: TGTGCCAGCAGCCACGACAGGGGCAATCAGCCCCAGCATTTT. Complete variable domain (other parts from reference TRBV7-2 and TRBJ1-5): GAGVSQSPSNKVTEKGKDVELRCDPISGHTALYWYRQSLGQGLEFLIYFQGNSAPDKSGLPSDRFSAERTGGSVSTLTIQRTQQEDSAVYLCASSHDRGNQPQHFGDGTRLSIL.

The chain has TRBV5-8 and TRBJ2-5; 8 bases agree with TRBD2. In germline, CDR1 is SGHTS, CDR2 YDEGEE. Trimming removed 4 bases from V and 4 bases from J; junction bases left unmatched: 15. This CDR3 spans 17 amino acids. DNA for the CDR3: TGTGCCAGCAGCCAGGCGCGGGGGGCCGATGCCAGAGAGACCCAGTACTTC. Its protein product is CASSQARGADARETQYF.